This T cell receptor beta chain came from a study of T cells in Graves' hyperthyroidism and ophthalmopathy. The sample holds many counts of this clonotype. Amplified TCR beta CDR3 regions derived from RNA transcripts. During a first-round RT-PCR of the TCR CDR3, the HTBI primer set was used. Using its own MiXCR run on the multiplex PCR reads, TCRdb lists one record per CDR3 protein. This sample has around 400,000 distinct CDR3 sequences, with approximately 13% found just once. CDR1 is MNHEY, CDR2 SMNVEV, per germline (reference sequence). This CDR3 is 13 amino acids long. The germline V and J ends were trimmed by 3 bases and 5 bases, with 10 bases remaining between them.

The chain carries TRBV27 and TRBJ1-1; D perhaps matches TRBD1 (5 bases). Material: blood. This clonotype was sampled from a woman aged 18-30 years with Graves' hyperthyroidism. The CDR3 region is CASSLQGRTEAFF. The DNA for the CDR3 is TGTGCCAGCAGTTTGCAGGGAAGAACTGAAGCTTTCTTT.